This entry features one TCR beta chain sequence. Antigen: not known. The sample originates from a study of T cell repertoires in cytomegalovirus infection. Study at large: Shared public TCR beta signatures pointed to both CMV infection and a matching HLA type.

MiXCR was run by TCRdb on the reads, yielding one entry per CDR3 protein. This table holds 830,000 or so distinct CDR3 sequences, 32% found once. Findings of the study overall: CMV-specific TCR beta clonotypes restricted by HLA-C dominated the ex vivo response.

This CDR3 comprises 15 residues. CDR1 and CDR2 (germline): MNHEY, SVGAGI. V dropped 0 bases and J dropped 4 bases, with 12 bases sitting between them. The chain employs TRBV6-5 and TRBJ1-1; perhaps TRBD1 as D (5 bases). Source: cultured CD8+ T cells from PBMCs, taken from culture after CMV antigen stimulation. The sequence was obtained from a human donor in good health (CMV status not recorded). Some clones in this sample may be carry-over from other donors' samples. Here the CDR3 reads CASSYSRTPPTEAFF. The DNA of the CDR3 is TGTGCCAGCAGTTACTCGCGGACACCCCCCACTGAAGCTTTCTTT.